These T cell receptor beta chains were read from a single sample in a study of Graves' ophthalmopathy and Graves' hyperthyroidism. TCRdb processed the multiplex PCR reads anew with MiXCR; each CDR3 protein has one entry. The sample lists hundreds of thousands of distinct CDR3 sequences; over 40% were seen once. The sequencing input was peripheral blood. The receptor source for this set is an adult man with Graves' ophthalmopathy. CDR3s include the opening cysteine and the closing phenylalanine or tryptophan. Each record gives: CDR3 DNA, CDR3 protein, V gene, D gene, clone size, J gene. A D gene is named only where the DNA matches it firmly. Where a row states a size, it is once, few, many or the class of an expanded clone; other rows omit it.

DNA: TGTGCCATCAGTGATCCAGGGACGGCAAATGAAAAACTGTTTTTT
CDR3: CAISDPGTANEKLFF
V: TRBV10-3
D: NA
size: NA
J: TRBJ1-4

DNA: TGTGCCAGCAGCCAAGTAGGCGGGCCCGAGACCCAGTACTTC
CDR3: CASSQVGGPETQYF
V: TRBV14
D: NA
size: many
J: TRBJ2-5

DNA: TGCAGCGTCCTCGGGACAGGCGAGCAGTACTTC
CDR3: CSVLGTGEQYF
V: TRBV29-1
D: TRBD1
size: NA
J: TRBJ2-7

DNA: TGTGCCAGTAGAAGATCGGGACCTTTAAACACTGAAGCTTTCTTT
CDR3: CASRRSGPLNTEAFF
V: TRBV19
D: NA
size: many
J: TRBJ1-1

DNA: TGTGCCAGCAGCCCCGGGGCAAATGAAAAACTGTTTTTT
CDR3: CASSPGANEKLFF
V: TRBV5-8
D: NA
size: NA
J: TRBJ1-4

DNA: TGTGCCAGCAGCTTATTAGGTCATCTGAGACAGTACCAAGAGACCCAGTACTTC
CDR3: CASSLLGHLRQYQETQYF
V: TRBV7-3
D: NA
size: few
J: TRBJ2-5

DNA: TGTGCCAGCAGTCTTGTGATTGGGGAAAAACTGTTTTTT
CDR3: CASSLVIGEKLFF
V: TRBV11-2
D: NA
size: many
J: TRBJ1-4

DNA: TGTGCCAGCAGCCCCGTCCCCGGGTCGACCGGGGAGCTGTTTTTT
CDR3: CASSPVPGSTGELFF
V: TRBV9
D: NA
size: NA
J: TRBJ2-2

DNA: TGCGCCAGCAGCTGGAGGGACAGGGGAAAAATCGTCTTCCACTTT
CDR3: CASSWRDRGKIVFHF
V: TRBV10-1
D: TRBD1
size: NA
J: TRBJ1-6

DNA: TGCAGCGGCCGGGACTTGAACACTGAAGCTTTCTTT
CDR3: CSGRDLNTEAFF
V: TRBV29-1
D: NA
size: NA
J: TRBJ1-1

DNA: TGTGCCAGCAGTCCTGACCTAAACTATGGCTACACCTTC
CDR3: CASSPDLNYGYTF
V: TRBV12-3/TRBV12-4
D: NA
size: many
J: TRBJ1-2

DNA: TGTGCCAGCAGCCTCACGGGACAGTTCTACGAGCAGTACTTC
CDR3: CASSLTGQFYEQYF
V: TRBV27
D: TRBD1
size: NA
J: TRBJ2-7

DNA: TGTGCCAGCAGCTCGGTCCCCCCGGGACTAGCGGTCTCCTACGAGCAGTACTTC
CDR3: CASSSVPPGLAVSYEQYF
V: TRBV11-2
D: TRBD2
size: NA
J: TRBJ2-7

DNA: TGTGCCAGCAGCTTAGCCCCCGGGACAGAAGACTACGAGCAGTACTTC
CDR3: CASSLAPGTEDYEQYF
V: TRBV7-9
D: TRBD1
size: NA
J: TRBJ2-7

DNA: TGCAGCGTTGGTCCCGGGGGCGGGGAGCTGTTTTTT
CDR3: CSVGPGGGELFF
V: TRBV29-1
D: NA
size: NA
J: TRBJ2-2

DNA: TGTGCCGGCACTCCGGTCCGGGACAGCTCCTACGAGCAGTACTTC
CDR3: CAGTPVRDSSYEQYF
V: TRBV7-6
D: TRBD1
size: NA
J: TRBJ2-7

DNA: TGTGCCTGGAGGCGGTCTGGGCGGCCCGATTCACCCCTCCACTTT
CDR3: CAWRRSGRPDSPLHF
V: TRBV30
D: NA
size: few
J: TRBJ1-6